This T cell receptor (beta chain) is drawn from a study of T cell responses to AZD1222 COVID-19 vaccine. Study observations and caveats: Vaccination with two AZD1222 doses was followed by a rise in Spike-specific TCR breadth and depth. Clonal diversity may have been underestimated, and the donors were mostly white British, with more females than males. There were vaccine-associated CD4 TCRs across spike, dominant at 160-218 and 743-854.

The table came from immunoSEQ multiplex PCR; TCRdb's copy has only in-frame clones and leaves some out. The sample consists of roughly 150,000 clones, approximately 90% of them appearing once. For this clone: Its antigen is unidentified.

Germline CDR1 is LNHNV and CDR2 is YYDKDF (reference sequence). V trimming: 2 bases; J trimming: 2 bases; junction bases outside the gene matches: 4. There are 15 residues in the CDR3. The receptor comes from an adult who received the AZD1222 COVID-19 vaccine. Source: peripheral blood, taken 28 days after the second AZD1222 dose. This chain links TRBV15 with TRBJ2-7; 9 nucleotides line up with TRBD1. The CDR3, as DNA: TGTGCCACCAGCAGATTCGGGACAGGGACCTACGAGCAGTACTTC. The encoded protein is CATSRFGTGTYEQYF. Full variable domain (missing parts from reference TRBV15 and TRBJ2-7): DAMVIQNPRYQVTQFGKPVTLSCSQTLNHNVMYWYQQKSSQAPKLLFHYYDKDFNNEADTPDNFQSRRPNTSFCFLDIRSPGLGDTAMYLCATSRFGTGTYEQYFGPGTRLTVT.